Following are 14 T cell receptor beta chains from one sample sequenced in a study of CD8+ T cells in alopecia areata. The treatment was: oral pan-JAK inhibitor, 5-10 mg twice daily. It was cDNA, reverse transcribed from extracted RNA, that served as the sequencing template. The method was immunoSEQ multiplex PCR; TCRdb's version includes in-frame clones alone and lacks a portion of them. The sample lists about 120,000 clones; approximately 54% were seen once. Sequences were derived from CD8+ T cells sorted from blood, sampled at week 24, from a patient treated with tofacitinib. The receptors were sampled from a human donor with alopecia areata.

In its sample, this clone was seen once. This chain uses TRBV27 with TRBJ2-3; no firm D call. Germline lookup yields CDR1 MNHEY and CDR2 SMNVEV (reference sequence). This CDR3 contains 15 residues. Trimming took 0 bases from V and 2 from J, leaving 9 bases between them. The chain's CDR3 is CASSLSGRNTDTQYF. As DNA, the CDR3 is TGTGCCAGCAGTTTATCTGGGCGTAACACAGATACGCAGTATTTT.

The gene calls are TRBV7-8 and TRBJ2-7; 11 positions agree with TRBD2. In germline, CDR1 is SGHVS, CDR2 FQNEAQ. J lost 2 bases, V lost 5 bases, and 5 bases had no gene match. This CDR3 comprises 15 residues. CDR3 nucleotide sequence: TGTGCCAGCAGCCCGCGGACTAGCGGGCCCTACGAGCAGTACTTC. It specifies CASSPRTSGPYEQYF.

The chain links TRBV6-5 to TRBJ1-1; D ambiguous. Germline CDR1 and CDR2: MNHEY and SVGAGI. The CDR3 has 15 residues. Trimming cost V 0 bases and J 1 base, with 9 bases left between them. CDR3 sequence (DNA): TGTGCCAGCAGTTACTCCGGGGAGGGGAACACTGAAGCTTTCTTT. This translates into CASSYSGEGNTEAFF.

V and J are TRBV4-2 and TRBJ2-7; tentatively, D is TRBD2 (6 bases). Trimming shortened V by 3 bases and J by 6 bases, and 9 bases separated the two germline ends. The CDR3 spans 12 residues. Germline V CDR1 and CDR2: LGHNA, YNFKEQ. CDR3: CASSQLAAEQYF. Here the CDR3 DNA reads TGTGCCAGCAGCCAGTTAGCGGCCGAGCAGTACTTC.

This clone was observed a few times. The genes are TRBV9 and TRBJ2-1; TRBD2 might be the D (6 bases). Trimming pared 2 bases from V and 8 bases from J, leaving 11 bases between. The CDR3 consists of 13 residues. Germline V gene data show CDR1 as SGDLS and CDR2 as YYNGEE. CDR3 sequence reads: CASSVTSFHEQFF. In DNA, the CDR3 is TGTGCCAGCAGCGTTACTAGCTTCCATGAGCAGTTCTTC.

Only a few counts were recorded for this clone. The CDR3 region has the DNA TGTGCCAGCGAGGAGAGGGACACAGATACGCAGTATTTT. This translates into CASEERDTDTQYF. The chain carries TRBV6-6 and TRBJ2-3; TRBD2 might be the D (5 bases). The CDR3 sequence is 13 residues long. With 8 bases removed from V and 2 bases from J, the gap between germline ends came to 11 bases. The germline V gene encodes CDR1 MNHNY and CDR2 SVGAGI (reference sequence).

The rearrangement joins TRBV10-3 to TRBJ1-1; possible D gene TRBD1, 6 bases. The ends were cut back, 2 bases at V and 0 bases at J, with 10 bases in the middle. The CDR3 is 15 amino acids. The germline V gene encodes CDR1 ENHRY and CDR2 SYGVKD. The CDR3 DNA sequence: TGTGCCATCAGTGAGGCCCAGGGGATGAACACTGAAGCTTTCTTT. As protein: CAISEAQGMNTEAFF.

This rearrangement joins TRBV30 to TRBJ2-2, with D possibly matching TRBD2 (6 bases). The CDR3 length is 16 residues. CDR1 is GTSNPN, CDR2 SVGIG, per germline (reference sequence). Trimming stripped 1 base from V and 1 base from J, with 13 bases between. The CDR3 DNA follows: TGTGCCTGGAGTGGGGTAGCGGAGGTGAACACCGGGGAGCTGTTTTTT. It specifies CAWSGVAEVNTGELFF.

This clone was picked up a small number of times. The chain uses TRBV29-1 and TRBJ2-1, with a tentative D call TRBD1 (6 bases). The CDR3 spans 15 residues. Germline-derived CDR1 and CDR2 are SQVTM and ANQGSEA. Trimming took off 7 bases at V and 4 bases at J, with 20 bases between the two ends. For the CDR3, the DNA is TGCAGCGCCGTACCACGTTTAACAGGGTACAATGAGCAGTTCTTC. Protein: CSAVPRLTGYNEQFF.

This chain links TRBV4-2 with TRBJ1-3, with D unresolved. CDR3 size: 16 residues. With 1 base removed from V and 2 bases from J, the gap between germline ends came to 12 bases. The germline gives CDR1 LGHNA, CDR2 YNFKEQ. For the CDR3, the DNA is TGTGCCAGCAGCCAAGGTGATGAGGGAACTGGAAACACCATATATTTT. This sequence encodes CASSQGDEGTGNTIYF.

This clone has a handful of counts. Other nucleotide sequences in the sample specify the same CDR3. This chain links TRBV9 with TRBJ1-1; D gene unclear. V was pared by 0 bases and J by 3 bases, with 6 bases between. Germline V lookup: CDR1 SGDLS, CDR2 YYNGEE. The CDR3 runs 13 residues. For the CDR3, the DNA is TGTGCCAGCAGCGTAGGAGGAGACACTGAAGCTTTCTTT. This sequence encodes CASSVGGDTEAFF. Supplemented by reference TRBV9 and TRBJ1-1, the full variable domain reads DSGVTQTPKHLITATGQRVTLRCSPRSGDLSVYWYQQSLDQGLQFLIQYYNGEERAKGNILERFSAQQFPDLHSELNLSSLELGDSALYFCASSVGGDTEAFFGQGTRLTVV.

The rearrangement links TRBV27 to TRBJ1-2; D is unclear. Per the germline V gene, CDR1 is MNHEY and CDR2 is SMNVEV (reference sequence). The CDR3 has 15 amino acids. The ends were cut back, 1 base at V and 0 bases at J, with 9 bases in the middle. The CDR3 reads CASSLWAGANYGYTF. CDR3 coding DNA: TGTGCCAGCAGTTTATGGGCAGGAGCTAACTATGGCTACACCTTC.

V is TRBV27 and J is TRBJ2-1; TRBD1 or TRBD2 may be the D gene (5 bases each). The CDR3 runs 15 residues. V lost 5 bases, J lost 3 bases, and 14 bases lay in between. The germline V gene encodes CDR1 MNHEY and CDR2 SMNVEV (reference sequence). As DNA, the CDR3 is TGTGCCAGCAGTCCCGGGACGGCGTTCTACAATGAGCAGTTCTTC. Protein sequence: CASSPGTAFYNEQFF.

This chain connects TRBV4-1 to TRBJ1-1, with unresolved D. CDR1 is MGHRA and CDR2 is YSYEKL in the germline V gene. There are 15 residues in the CDR3. Trimming shortened V by 1 base and J by 0 bases, and 9 bases separated the two germline ends. Here the CDR3 reads CASSQAVGLNTEAFF. The CDR3 region has the DNA TGCGCCAGCAGCCAAGCTGTAGGACTGAACACTGAAGCTTTCTTT.